These 24 T cell receptor beta chains originate from one sample sequenced in a study of blood T cell repertoires in COVID-19. Using immunoSEQ multiplex PCR, the repertoire was profiled, and TCRdb retains in-frame clones only, with some absent. The top ten clones hold just under 0.8% of a sample with under 300,000 clones, roughly 88% of them seen once. Sequenced: peripheral blood. These TCRs come from a woman in her twenties or thirties with acute or convalescent COVID-19.

V is TRBV30 and J is TRBJ2-2; 7 bases match TRBD2. The CDR3 has 16 amino acids. V lost 3 bases and J lost 6; bases outside the gene matches: 13. The germline CDR1 and CDR2 sequences are GTSNPN and SVGIG (reference sequence). The CDR3 coding sequence is TGTGCCTGGAGGTTTCGTTCGGACCGGGGGGCCGGGGAGCTGTTTTTT. It translates to CAWRFRSDRGAGELFF.

The V gene is TRBV6-5, the J gene TRBJ1-6; D gene unclear. Germline-derived CDR1 and CDR2 are MNHEY and SVGAGI. V dropped 0 bases and J dropped 8 bases, with 14 bases sitting between them. The CDR3 runs to 16 residues. The CDR3 DNA reads TGTGCCAGCAGTTACTCGCCAGGAGGTTCGCATTCACCCCTCCACTTT. As protein: CASSYSPGGSHSPLHF.

The gene calls are TRBV5-1 and TRBJ2-3, with D tentatively TRBD2 (5 bases). Trimming took 1 base from V and 8 from J, leaving 14 bases between them. Germline V gene sequence: CDR1 SGHRS, CDR2 YFSETQ. The CDR3 spans 14 residues. The CDR3 DNA reads as TGCGCCAGCAGCTTGAGAAGCGGTCCAGTTACGCAGTATTTT. This translates into CASSLRSGPVTQYF.

This clone is a singleton in its sample. The V call is TRBV19, the J call TRBJ2-1, with 11 bases aligning to TRBD2. The CDR3 length is 15 residues. The junction had 8 bases not matched to a gene; V was cut back by 6 bases and J by 7 bases. Germline CDR1 is LNHDA and CDR2 is SQIVND (reference sequence). In nucleotides, the CDR3 is TGTGCCAGTAGGTTAGCGGGAGGGCCTCGTAATGAGCAGTTCTTC. Amino acid sequence: CASRLAGGPRNEQFF.

The V call is TRBV4-3, the J call TRBJ1-2; D might be TRBD1 (6 bases). Germline values: CDR1 LGHNA, CDR2 YSLEER. The V gene lost 0 bases and the J gene lost 6 bases, with 14 bases spanning the gap. This CDR3 contains 15 residues. CDR3 amino acids: CASSQEIATGDGYTF. As DNA, the CDR3 is TGCGCCAGCAGCCAAGAAATCGCGACAGGAGATGGCTACACCTTC.

The V and J genes are TRBV14 and TRBJ1-6; D remains ambiguous. Germline V gene data show CDR1 as SGHDN and CDR2 as FVKESK. Between the trimmed V and J ends, which lost 6 bases and 9 bases, there was a span of 12 bases. The CDR3 totals 13 residues. The CDR3 reads CASRALSGSPLHF. The CDR3 nucleotides read TGTGCCAGCAGGGCCCTATCGGGTTCACCCCTCCACTTT. The whole variable domain, filled in from reference TRBV14 and TRBJ1-6, reads EAGVTQFPSHSVIEKGQTVTLRCDPISGHDNLYWYRRVMGKEIKFLLHFVKESKQDESGMPNNRFLAERTGGTYSTLKVQPAELEDSGVYFCASRALSGSPLHFGNGTRLTVT.

The chain is built from TRBV5-4 and TRBJ2-5, with a weak D call TRBD1 (6 bases). Germline values: CDR1 SGHNT, CDR2 YYREEE (reference sequence). The CDR3 is 13 residues long. The ends were cut back, 0 bases at V and 5 bases at J, with 8 bases in the middle. CDR3 loop: CASSLGGRETQYF. DNA for the CDR3: TGTGCCAGCAGCTTGGGGGGGCGGGAGACCCAGTACTTC.

V is TRBV27 and J is TRBJ1-2; 7 nucleotides align to TRBD1. Germline loops: CDR1 MNHEY, CDR2 SMNVEV (reference sequence). J lost 3 bases, V lost 7 bases, and 11 bases had no gene match. The length of the CDR3 is 15 residues. Written as DNA, the CDR3 is TGTGCCAGCACCTCGACAGGGTGGCAATACTATGGCTACACCTTC. Protein product: CASTSTGWQYYGYTF.

This clone occurred once. V is TRBV27 and J is TRBJ2-2, with D maybe TRBD2 (5 bases). Germline-derived CDR1 and CDR2 are MNHEY and SMNVEV (reference sequence). CDR3 length: 13 amino acids. The V and J ends lost 5 bases and 8 bases respectively, with 12 bases between them. CDR3 region: CASSRISGGELFF. The CDR3 DNA reads as TGTGCCAGCAGTCGAATAAGCGGAGGGGAGCTGTTTTTT.

This clone is a singleton in its sample. This chain uses TRBV5-4 with TRBJ1-4; 11 bases map to TRBD1. Germline-derived CDR1 and CDR2 are SGHNT and YYREEE (reference sequence). V trimming: 3 bases; J trimming: 9 bases; junction bases outside the gene matches: 7. The CDR3 is made up of 15 amino acids. This chain's CDR3 is CASSSPGTGGKKLFF. The DNA for the CDR3 is TGTGCCAGCAGCTCCCCCGGGACAGGGGGTAAAAAACTGTTTTTT.

This chain joins TRBV14 and TRBJ1-6, with D perhaps matching TRBD1 (5 bases). Germline V gene data show CDR1 as SGHDN and CDR2 as FVKESK. With 4 bases removed from V and 5 bases from J, the gap between germline ends came to 12 bases. The CDR3 spans 15 residues. CDR3 DNA sequence: TGTGCCAGCAGCCGAAACAGGATAGATAATTCACCCCTCCACTTT. Amino acid sequence: CASSRNRIDNSPLHF. The full variable domain, completed using reference TRBV14 and TRBJ1-6, is EAGVTQFPSHSVIEKGQTVTLRCDPISGHDNLYWYRRVMGKEIKFLLHFVKESKQDESGMPNNRFLAERTGGTYSTLKVQPAELEDSGVYFCASSRNRIDNSPLHFGNGTRLTVT.

This clone was observed once. The chain recombines TRBV6-2 or TRBV6-3 with TRBJ1-2; D possibly corresponds to TRBD1 (6 bases). The CDR3 is 13 residues long. The V and J ends lost 4 bases and 6 bases respectively, with 12 bases between them. Germline V gene lookup returns CDR1 MNHEY and CDR2 SVGEGT. CDR3 DNA sequence: TGTGCCAGCAGTTCCGAACAGGGTCATGGCTACACCTTC. Its translation is CASSSEQGHGYTF.

This chain uses TRBV6-2 or TRBV6-3 with TRBJ2-1, with a weak D call TRBD2 (5 bases). The V end lost 5 bases, the J end lost 4 bases, and 9 bases lay between the germline ends. The V gene's germline CDR1 is MNHEY and CDR2 SVGEGT. The CDR3 has 13 residues. CDR3 sequence: CASSTLGYNEQFF. The CDR3 DNA is TGTGCCAGCAGTACACTAGGTTACAATGAGCAGTTCTTC.

The chain employs TRBV6-5 and TRBJ1-4; 9 nucleotides line up with TRBD1. The V and J ends lost 5 bases and 9 bases, in that order; junction bases with no gene match: 10. Germline-derived CDR1 and CDR2 are MNHEY and SVGAGI. CDR3 length: 15 residues. CDR3 in amino acids: CASSTSTGGRKKLFF. CDR3 nucleotide sequence: TGTGCCAGCAGTACAAGCACAGGGGGCAGGAAAAAACTGTTTTTT.

V gene TRBV6-2 or TRBV6-3 combines with J gene TRBJ1-1; TRBD1 matches 9 bases. The CDR3 runs to 13 residues. Germline values: CDR1 MNHEY, CDR2 SVGEGT. Trimming took 5 bases from V and 7 from J; bases not matched to a gene: 5. The CDR3 bases are TGTGCCAGCAGTGCCGGGACAGGGTTTGAAGCTTTCTTT. Its protein product is CASSAGTGFEAFF.

The rearrangement uses TRBV5-5 and TRBJ2-3; tentatively, D is TRBD1 (6 bases). Germline V gives CDR1 SGHKS, CDR2 YYEKEE (reference sequence). The V and J ends lost 5 bases and 4 bases respectively, with 11 bases between them. The CDR3 totals 13 residues. The CDR3 region is CASRRTVADTQYF. As DNA, the CDR3 is TGTGCCAGCAGACGGACAGTGGCAGATACGCAGTATTTT.

The J gene is TRBJ1-5, the V gene TRBV5-6; 8 bases are a match to TRBD1. J lost 6 bases, V lost 1 base, and 6 bases had no gene match. The CDR3 length is 15 residues. Germline V gene data show CDR1 as SGHDT and CDR2 as YYEEEE. DNA for the CDR3: TGTGCCAGCAGCTTGTGGTCAGGGGGCTTTCAGCCCCAGCATTTT. It is translated as CASSLWSGGFQPQHF.

This chain uses TRBV19 with TRBJ1-4; D unclear. Germline CDR1 is LNHDA and CDR2 is SQIVND (reference sequence). V lost 5 bases and J 0 bases, leaving 7 bases between the germline ends. The CDR3 has 14 residues. This CDR3 is CASSSTSTNEKLFF. CDR3 DNA sequence: TGTGCCAGTAGTTCAACTTCAACTAATGAAAAACTGTTTTTT. The complete variable domain, with remaining parts taken from reference TRBV19 and TRBJ1-4, reads DGGITQSPKYLFRKEGQNVTLSCEQNLNHDAMYWYRQDPGQGLRLIYYSQIVNDFQKGDIAEGYSVSREKKESFPLTVTSAQKNPTAFYLCASSSTSTNEKLFFGSGTQLSVL.

The chain carries TRBV19 and TRBJ1-5; the D gene is possibly TRBD1 (6 bases). CDR1 and CDR2 from the germline V gene are LNHDA and SQIVND (reference sequence). Trimming took 3 bases from V and 1 from J, leaving 16 bases between them. The CDR3 spans 17 residues. CDR3 bases: TGTGCCAGTAGTATGTACCCAGCGGGGGCGAGCAATCAGCCCCAGCATTTT. It yields the protein CASSMYPAGASNQPQHF.

This clone was observed a single time. V usage is TRBV6-2 or TRBV6-3 and J usage is TRBJ2-7, with TRBD2 as a possible D gene (5 bases). The CDR3 has 14 residues. The V and J ends lost 4 bases and 7 bases respectively, with 17 bases between them. CDR1 and CDR2 (germline): MNHEY, SVGEGT. The chain's CDR3 is CASSFTGRAREQYF. The DNA for the CDR3 is TGTGCCAGCAGTTTTACTGGGCGGGCGAGGGAGCAGTACTTC.

The J gene is TRBJ2-7, the V gene TRBV6-2 or TRBV6-3, with TRBD2 matching 7 bases. CDR3 length: 16 amino acids. The germline V gene has CDR1 MNHEY and CDR2 SVGEGT. Germline trimming cut 0 bases from V and 2 bases from J; bases unmatched to any gene: 7. DNA of the CDR3: TGTGCCAGCAGTTACTCGAATCGAGCGGGGACCTACGAGCAGTACTTC. Translation gives CASSYSNRAGTYEQYF.

The chain recombines TRBV15 with TRBJ2-1; 12 bases match TRBD2. Germline-derived CDR1 and CDR2 are LNHNV and YYDKDF (reference sequence). Trimming removed 2 bases from V and 8 bases from J; junction bases left unmatched: 10. The CDR3 covers 17 residues. As DNA, the CDR3 is TGTGCCACCAGCAGACCCCCGGCGGGACTAGCGGGTTATGAGCAGTTCTTC. Its protein is CATSRPPAGLAGYEQFF.

The rearrangement links TRBV5-5 to TRBJ1-4, with 9 bases fitting TRBD1. The CDR3 runs to 17 residues. In germline, CDR1 is SGHKS, CDR2 YYEKEE (reference sequence). J lost 7 bases, V lost 0 bases, and 10 bases had no gene match. CDR3 loop: CASSLDLGGTGTEKLFF. The CDR3 DNA follows: TGTGCCAGCAGCTTGGATTTGGGGGGGACAGGGACTGAAAAACTGTTTTTT.

V usage is TRBV7-2 and J usage is TRBJ2-5, with TRBD2 matching over 12 bases. From germline, CDR1 is SGHTA and CDR2 FQGNSA. The CDR3 covers 15 residues. V lost 1 base to trimming and J lost 4 bases; unmatched junction nucleotides: 1. The CDR3 region has the DNA TGTGCCAGCAGCTTAGAACTAGCGGGAGGAGAGACCCAGTACTTC. It specifies CASSLELAGGETQYF.